The 26 T cell receptor beta chains below were found in one sample sequenced in a study of tumor and adjacent non-tumor tissue in lung cancer. TCRbeta libraries were built with three rounds of nested PCR, modified from ARM-PCR. Each CDR3 protein is one row after TCRdb ran MiXCR on the multiplex PCR reads. The data hold 120,000 or so distinct CDR3 sequences, with 55% to 75% observed a single time. No cell sorting was done before RNA was extracted from the tissue. The sequenced material came from lung tumor tissue. These receptors were obtained from a young man with non-small cell lung cancer.

On this clonotype itself: A read error is possible here, since a much larger clone lies one base away. The chain recombines TRBV29-1 with TRBJ2-7, with D perhaps TRBD1 or TRBD2 (5 bases each). V was clipped by 6 bases and J by 1 base, with 13 bases between them. The CDR3 covers 13 residues. In germline, CDR1 is SQVTM, CDR2 ANQGSEA. The CDR3 bases are TGCAGCGTCTACCGGGGCGTGTCCTACGAGCAGTACTTC. This encodes CSVYRGVSYEQYF.

This clonotype was recorded only once. The germline gene is not matched at one end of the junction; a read error may be the cause. This sequence joins TRBV29-1 and TRBJ1-2, with D possibly being TRBD1 (5 bases). Germline loops: CDR1 SQVTM, CDR2 ANQGSEA. The CDR3 consists of 13 residues. The chain's CDR3 is CSTSDSRVYDYSF. Here the CDR3 DNA reads TGCAGCACTTCAGACAGTCGGGTGTATGACTACTCCTTC. Combining the CDR3 with reference TRBV29-1 and TRBJ1-2 gives the whole variable domain SAVISQKPSRDICQRGTSLTIQCQVDSQVTMMFWYRQQPGQSLTLIATANQGSEATYESGFVIDKFPISRPNLTFSTLTVSNMSPEDSSIYLCSTSDSRVYDYSFGSGTRLTVV.

This clonotype was recorded once. No DNA is shown, since the ends of the CDR3 on it are uncertain; the CDR3 is the one TCRdb lists. The chain combines TRBV6-5 with TRBJ2-5. Per germline, CDR1 MNHEY and CDR2 SVGAGI. The CDR3 spans 14 amino acids, including both terminal residues. This CDR3 reads CAISYLCRQETQYF.

The chain recombines TRBV10-3 with TRBJ1-2; D gene ambiguous. Germline assignment: CDR1 ENHRY and CDR2 SYGVKD. This CDR3 has 13 residues. V was clipped by 6 bases and J by 3 bases, with 11 bases between them. The CDR3 sequence: CAIRRNSDYGYTF. The CDR3 DNA reads TGTGCCATCAGGAGGAATTCTGACTATGGCTACACCTTC.

Remarks on this clonotype: A much larger clone differs from this one at a single base, so this may be a read error. The rearrangement uses TRBV6-5 and TRBJ2-2; 7 nucleotides agree with TRBD2. CDR1 is MNHEY, CDR2 SVGAGI, per germline. The CDR3 runs 14 residues. J gave up 9 bases and V 6 bases, and 10 bases lay outside the gene matches. The CDR3 sequence: CASSLIGGTRELFF. The DNA of the CDR3 is TGTGCCAGCAGCCTCATCGGGGGGACCCGGGAGCTGTTTTTT.

The V call is TRBV20-1, the J call TRBJ2-7; 7 nucleotides agree with TRBD2. This CDR3 spans 14 amino acids. V lost 6 bases, J lost 0 bases, and 8 bases stayed unmatched. Per germline, CDR1 DFQATT and CDR2 SNEGSKA (reference sequence). The CDR3 nucleotides read TGCAGTGCCACGAGCGGGGAGCCCTCCTACGAGCAGTACTTC. As protein: CSATSGEPSYEQYF.

This clonotype was found many times. V is TRBV29-1 and J is TRBJ2-1; 16 bases fit TRBD2. Germline V gene data show CDR1 as SQVTM and CDR2 as ANQGSEA. The ends lost 4 bases at V and 1 base at J; junction bases unmatched: 4. The CDR3 is 17 residues long. DNA for the CDR3: TGCAGCGTTGCGGGACTAGCGGGAGGGCGGTCCTACAATGAGCAGTTCTTC. Translation: CSVAGLAGGRSYNEQFF.

This chain uses TRBV6-2 or TRBV6-3 with TRBJ1-6; possibly TRBD1 for D (5 bases). This CDR3 contains 16 residues. Germline V gene data show CDR1 as MNHEY and CDR2 as SVGEGT. V lost 5 bases to trimming and J lost 5 bases, with 16 bases between them. The CDR3 DNA reads as TGTGCCAGCAGTGGACTGGGGACTGGGAATAATTCACCCCTCCACTTT. This translates into CASSGLGTGNNSPLHF.

The rearrangement joins TRBV29-1 to TRBJ2-3; 8 bases are a match to TRBD2. Looked up from germline, CDR1 is SQVTM and CDR2 is ANQGSEA. The CDR3 has 13 residues. V lost 7 bases, J lost 4 bases, and 7 bases stayed unmatched. CDR3 protein: CSAVGAGADTQYF. For the CDR3, the DNA is TGCAGCGCTGTAGGAGCGGGGGCAGATACGCAGTATTTT.

The chain has TRBV6-5 and TRBJ2-6, with TRBD1 matching over 9 bases. The CDR3 has 17 residues. The ends lost 6 bases at V and 4 bases at J; junction bases unmatched: 10. Germline loops: CDR1 MNHEY, CDR2 SVGAGI. The CDR3 sequence is CASSRDRGVPGANVLTF. CDR3 bases: TGTGCCAGCAGCCGAGACAGGGGGGTGCCCGGGGCCAACGTCCTGACTTTC.

This clonotype showed up many times. The V and J genes are TRBV12-3 or TRBV12-4 and TRBJ1-2; D is undetermined. Trimming pared 1 base from V and 4 bases from J, leaving 13 bases between. The CDR3 runs to 15 residues. This CDR3 is CASSLGGRWGYGYTF. Here the CDR3 DNA reads TGTGCCAGCAGTTTAGGTGGCAGGTGGGGCTATGGCTACACCTTC.

This clonotype was seen at least ten times. The chain couples TRBV6-6 to TRBJ1-5; maybe TRBD1 (6 bases). Germline CDR1 reads MNHNY; CDR2 reads SVGAGI (reference sequence). Trimming shortened V by 2 bases and J by 0 bases, and 14 bases separated the two germline ends. The CDR3 totals 17 residues. The CDR3 sequence: CASSYGRGVYSNQPQHF. In DNA form, the CDR3 reads TGTGCCAGCAGTTACGGCAGGGGCGTATATAGCAATCAGCCCCAGCATTTT.

Points on this clonotype: The junction and the germline gene differ at one end; a read error may be behind it. The rearrangement uses TRBV30 and TRBJ2-1, with TRBD2 matching over 7 bases. The CDR3 length is 12 residues. Germline V gene lookup returns CDR1 GTSNPN and CDR2 SVGIG (reference sequence). The CDR3 region is CVWSDFSGEQFF. CDR3 nucleotide sequence: TGTGTCTGGAGTGACTTTAGCGGGGAGCAGTTCTTC.

This clonotype was seen only a few times. This chain's CDR3 is CASSSVGTGELFF. In nucleotides, the CDR3 is TGCGCCAGCAGCTCAGTCGGCACCGGGGAGCTGTTTTTT. J is TRBJ2-2 and V is TRBV5-1; no firm D call. CDR3 length: 13 amino acids. Germline V gene data show CDR1 as SGHRS and CDR2 as YFSETQ. V lost 3 bases and J lost 4, with 7 bases in between.

With respect to this clonotype: A much bigger clone sits one base away, suggesting this may be a read error. This chain uses TRBV20-1 with TRBJ1-1, with no clear D. From germline, CDR1 is DFQATT and CDR2 SNEGSKA (reference sequence). The CDR3 loop spans 12 amino acids. Trimming pared 4 bases from V and 4 bases from J, leaving 10 bases between. For the CDR3, the DNA is TGCAGTGCTAAAAACGCCGGCACTGAAGCTTTCTTT. The encoded protein is CSAKNAGTEAFF.

Comments on this clonotype: A much larger clonotype is one base distant, so this may be a read error. The genes are TRBV6-5 and TRBJ1-2; 7 positions agree with TRBD1. Germline V gene data show CDR1 as MNHEY and CDR2 as SVGAGI. The CDR3 has 14 residues. The CDR3 region has the DNA TGTGCCAGCAGCAGGGGGATAGCTAACTATGCCTACACCTTC. It codes for CASSRGIANYAYTF.

This clonotype was seen repeatedly, ten times or more. The V and J genes are TRBV4-1 and TRBJ1-2; possibly TRBD1 for D (5 bases). CDR1 is MGHRA and CDR2 is YSYEKL in the germline V gene. V lost 6 bases, J lost 4 bases, and 18 bases lay in between. The CDR3 consists of 15 residues. The CDR3 nucleotides read TGCGCCAGCAGTGAAACGGAGGCGGGGCTCTATGGCTACACCTTC. Residues: CASSETEAGLYGYTF.

To note about this clonotype: One end of the junction varies from germline; a read error may be responsible. This sequence joins TRBV11-3 and TRBJ2-2; tentative D call: TRBD2 (5 bases). In germline, CDR1 is SGHNT, CDR2 YENEEA. This CDR3 region has 19 residues. DNA of the CDR3: TGTGCCAACAGCTTAAGTGTCGTCGGGCGTGAGGGTAACACCGGGGAGCTGTTTTTT. It translates to CANSLSVVGREGNTGELFF.

Concerning this clonotype: The junction and the germline gene differ at one end; a read error may be behind it. J is TRBJ2-3 and V is TRBV10-3; perhaps TRBD1 as D (7 bases). This CDR3 spans 16 amino acids. Germline V gene sequence: CDR1 ENHRY, CDR2 SYGVKD. The CDR3 protein is CAAQPSSTGRSDTRYF. CDR3 sequence (DNA): TGTGCCGCCCAACCCTCCTCGACAGGGAGGTCAGATACGCGGTATTTT.

The gene calls are TRBV14 and TRBJ1-1; D is perhaps TRBD1 (5 bases). V lost 9 bases and J 4 bases, leaving 18 bases between the germline ends. This CDR3 is built from 14 residues. Germline loops: CDR1 SGHDN, CDR2 FVKESK. The CDR3 sequence is CARSVGQGGTEAFF. The CDR3 DNA reads as TGTGCCAGGAGCGTCGGACAAGGAGGCACTGAAGCTTTCTTT.

In its sample, this clonotype was seen many times. V gene TRBV10-3 combines with J gene TRBJ2-7; D may be TRBD2 (6 bases). Germline V gene sequence: CDR1 ENHRY, CDR2 SYGVKD. This CDR3 has 14 amino acids. V lost 9 bases and J 1 base, leaving 16 bases between the germline ends. Written as DNA, the CDR3 is TGTGCCATTAGATCCGGGACTGAGTCCTACGAGCAGTACTTC. Protein: CAIRSGTESYEQYF.

With respect to this clonotype: Given a much more abundant clone one base away, this may be a read error. The chain uses TRBV6-2 or TRBV6-3 and TRBJ2-7, with 7 nucleotides matching TRBD1. CDR3 length equals 18 residues. Germline V gene data show CDR1 as MNHEY and CDR2 as SVGEGT. In DNA form, the CDR3 reads TGTGCCGGCAGTTACTCGTATCGACAGGGACAGATGATCTACGAGCAGTACTTC. It specifies CAGSYSYRQGQMIYEQYF.

The chain uses TRBV20-1 and TRBJ1-6; D ambiguous. This CDR3 has 17 amino acids. Germline lookup yields CDR1 DFQATT and CDR2 SNEGSKA (reference sequence). The V and J ends lost 1 base and 0 bases respectively, with 13 bases between them. CDR3 in DNA: TGCAGTGCTAGAGCCTCCGACGGGAACTCCTATAATTCACCCCTCCACTTT. Amino acids: CSARASDGNSYNSPLHF.

Worth noting for this clonotype: At one boundary the junction diverges from the germline segment, which might be a read error. The V call is TRBV12-3 or TRBV12-4, the J call TRBJ2-7; 8 nucleotides match TRBD1. The CDR3 is 13 amino acids. The CDR3 coding sequence is TGTGCCAGCACTTGGACAGGGTTGGGCGAGCATTACTTC. Translated: CASTWTGLGEHYF.

This clonotype was observed at least ten times. The V and J genes are TRBV29-1 and TRBJ2-6; 8 nucleotides match TRBD2. Germline V lookup: CDR1 SQVTM, CDR2 ANQGSEA. This CDR3 comprises 14 residues. V lost 6 bases to trimming and J lost 4 bases; unmatched junction nucleotides: 5. The CDR3 sequence is CSVGGVSGANVLTF. Here the CDR3 DNA reads TGCAGCGTCGGGGGGGTATCCGGGGCCAACGTCCTGACTTTC. Drawing the rest from reference TRBV29-1 and TRBJ2-6, the complete variable domain is SAVISQKPSRDICQRGTSLTIQCQVDSQVTMMFWYRQQPGQSLTLIATANQGSEATYESGFVIDKFPISRPNLTFSTLTVSNMSPEDSSIYLCSVGGVSGANVLTFGAGSRLTVL.

Comments on this clonotype: One junction end does not reproduce the germline sequence, and a read error may be involved. This chain joins TRBV6-5 and TRBJ1-5; D is ambiguous. Germline V gives CDR1 MNHEY, CDR2 SVGAGI. This CDR3 is 14 amino acids long. The CDR3 spells CVSKPTRKNQPQHF. For the CDR3, the DNA is TGTGTCAGCAAACCGACAAGGAAGAATCAGCCCCAGCATTTT.